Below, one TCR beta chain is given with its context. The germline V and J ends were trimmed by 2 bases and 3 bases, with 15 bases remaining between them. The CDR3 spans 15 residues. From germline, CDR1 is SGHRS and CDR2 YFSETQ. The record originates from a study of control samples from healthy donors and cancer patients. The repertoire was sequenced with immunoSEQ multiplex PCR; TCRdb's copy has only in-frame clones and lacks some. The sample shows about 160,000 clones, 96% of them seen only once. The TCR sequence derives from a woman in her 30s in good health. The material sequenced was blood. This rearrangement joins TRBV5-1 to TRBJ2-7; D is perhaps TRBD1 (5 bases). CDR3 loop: CASSLGTGTHYEQYF. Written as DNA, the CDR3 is TGCGCCAGCAGCTTAGGAACAGGTACCCACTACGAGCAGTACTTC.